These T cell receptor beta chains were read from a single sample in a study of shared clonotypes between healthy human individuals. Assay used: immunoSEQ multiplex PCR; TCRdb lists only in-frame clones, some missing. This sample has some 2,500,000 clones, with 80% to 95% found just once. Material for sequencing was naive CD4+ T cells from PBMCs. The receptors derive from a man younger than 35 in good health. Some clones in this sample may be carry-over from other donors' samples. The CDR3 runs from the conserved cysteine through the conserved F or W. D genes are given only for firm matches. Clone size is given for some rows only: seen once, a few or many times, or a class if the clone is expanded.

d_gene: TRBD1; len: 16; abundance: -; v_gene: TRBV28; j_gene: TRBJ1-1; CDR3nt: TGTGCCAGCAGACGGGGCGGACAGGGTGGAAACACTGAAGCTTTCTTT; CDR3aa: CASRRGGQGGNTEAFF
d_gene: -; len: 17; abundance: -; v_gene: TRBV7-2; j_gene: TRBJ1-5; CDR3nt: TGTGCCAGCAGCCTCGTAACTTACAGGACTGGCAATCAGCCCCAGCATTTT; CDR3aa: CASSLVTYRTGNQPQHF
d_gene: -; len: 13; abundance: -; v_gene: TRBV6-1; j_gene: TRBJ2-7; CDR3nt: TGTGCCAGCAGCCCAACTTGGGCCTACGAGCAGTACTTC; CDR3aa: CASSPTWAYEQYF
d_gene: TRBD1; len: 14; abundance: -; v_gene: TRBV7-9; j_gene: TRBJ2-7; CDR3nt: TGTGCCAGCAGCCCAGGACAGGGCAGATACGAGCAGTACTTC; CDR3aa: CASSPGQGRYEQYF
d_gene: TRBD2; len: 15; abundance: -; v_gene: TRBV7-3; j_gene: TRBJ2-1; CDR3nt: TGTGCCAGCAGCTTAATTCTAGCGGGAGGTGATGAGCAGTTCTTC; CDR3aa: CASSLILAGGDEQFF
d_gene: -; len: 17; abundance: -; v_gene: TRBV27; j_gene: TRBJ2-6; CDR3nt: TGTGCCAGTGCGAGGAGCCGTATTCTCTTGGGGGCCAACGTCCTGACTTTC; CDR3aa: CASARSRILLGANVLTF
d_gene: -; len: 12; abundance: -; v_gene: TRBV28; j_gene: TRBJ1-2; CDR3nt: TGTGCCAGCAGTTCAGGGACCTATGGCTACACCTTC; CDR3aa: CASSSGTYGYTF
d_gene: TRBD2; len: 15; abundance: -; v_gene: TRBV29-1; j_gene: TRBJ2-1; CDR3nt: TGCAGCGTTCGACTAGCGGGAGGATCTTACAATGAGCAGTTCTTC; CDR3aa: CSVRLAGGSYNEQFF
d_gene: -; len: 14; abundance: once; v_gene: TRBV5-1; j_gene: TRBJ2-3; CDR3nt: TGCGCCAGCACCACACTAAGAGGGGCAGATACGCAGTATTTT; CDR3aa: CASTTLRGADTQYF
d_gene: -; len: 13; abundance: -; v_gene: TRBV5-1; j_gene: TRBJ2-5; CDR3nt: TGCGCCAGCGCGGCTAGTACGCAAGAGACCCAGTACTTC; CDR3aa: CASAASTQETQYF
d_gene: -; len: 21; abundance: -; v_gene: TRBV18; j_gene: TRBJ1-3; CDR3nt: TGTGCCAGCTCACCATCCATTATCTTGACAACCGGCCTGAGCTCTGGAAACACCATATATTTT; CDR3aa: CASSPSIILTTGLSSGNTIYF
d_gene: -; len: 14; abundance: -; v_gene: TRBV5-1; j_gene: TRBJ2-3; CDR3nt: TGCGCCAGCAGCTTGGGACAGATTACAGATACGCAGTATTTT; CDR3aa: CASSLGQITDTQYF
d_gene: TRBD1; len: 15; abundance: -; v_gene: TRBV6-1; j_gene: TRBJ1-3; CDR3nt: TGTGCCAGCAGTAAACCCCGGGACAGAGGAAACACCATATATTTT; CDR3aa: CASSKPRDRGNTIYF
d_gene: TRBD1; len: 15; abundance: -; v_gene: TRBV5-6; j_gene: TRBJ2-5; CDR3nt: TGTGCCAGCAGCACAGCCGGGACAGGGAAAGAGACCCAGTACTTC; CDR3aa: CASSTAGTGKETQYF
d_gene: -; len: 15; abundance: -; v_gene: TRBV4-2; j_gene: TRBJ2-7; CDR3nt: TGTGCCAGCAGCCGGACCGGGACCTCGGAGTACGAGCAGTACTTC; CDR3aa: CASSRTGTSEYEQYF
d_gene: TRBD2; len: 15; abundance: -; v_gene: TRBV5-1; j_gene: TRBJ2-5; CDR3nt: TGCGCCAGCAGCTTGTTGGGGACTAGGGAAGAGACCCAGTACTTC; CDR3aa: CASSLLGTREETQYF
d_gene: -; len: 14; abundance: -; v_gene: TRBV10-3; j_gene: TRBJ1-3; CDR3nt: TGTGCCATCAGTGGAGGGGTCTCTGGAAACACCATATATTTT; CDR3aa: CAISGGVSGNTIYF
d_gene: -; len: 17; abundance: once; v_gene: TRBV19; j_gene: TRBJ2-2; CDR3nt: TGTGCCAGTAGCCCCCTAGCGGGACAGGCGAACACCGGGGAGCTGTTTTTT; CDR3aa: CASSPLAGQANTGELFF
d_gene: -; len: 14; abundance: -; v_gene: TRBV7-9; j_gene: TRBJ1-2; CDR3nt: TGTGCCAGCAGCGAAAGGACGGAACGCTATGGCTACACCTTC; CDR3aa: CASSERTERYGYTF
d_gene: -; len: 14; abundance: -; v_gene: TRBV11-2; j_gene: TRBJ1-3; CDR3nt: TGTGCCAGCAGCTTATTCCGCTCTGGAAACACCATATATTTT; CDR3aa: CASSLFRSGNTIYF
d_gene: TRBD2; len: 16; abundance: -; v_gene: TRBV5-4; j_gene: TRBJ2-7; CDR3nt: TGTGCCAGCAGCTTGGTGCCTAGCGGGAGGGAGTACGAGCAGTACTTC; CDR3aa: CASSLVPSGREYEQYF
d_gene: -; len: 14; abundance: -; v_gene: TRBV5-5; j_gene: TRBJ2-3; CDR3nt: TGTGCCAGCAGCTTGGTCGTCCGCACAGATACGCAGTATTTT; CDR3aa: CASSLVVRTDTQYF
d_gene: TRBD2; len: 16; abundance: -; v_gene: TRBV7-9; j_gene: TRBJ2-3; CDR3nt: TGTGCCAGCAGCTTTGTAGCGGGAGTGGTCGCAGATACGCAGTATTTT; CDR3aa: CASSFVAGVVADTQYF
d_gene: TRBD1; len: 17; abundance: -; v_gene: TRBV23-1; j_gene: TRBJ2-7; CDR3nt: TGCGCCAGCAGTCAATCGGGCTTGGGACAGGGGGCCGACGAGCAGTACTTC; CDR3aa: CASSQSGLGQGADEQYF
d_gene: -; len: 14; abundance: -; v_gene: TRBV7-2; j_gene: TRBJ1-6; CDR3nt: TGTGCCAGCAGCCTTACAGGGCTGGGTTCACCCCTCCACTTT; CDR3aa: CASSLTGLGSPLHF
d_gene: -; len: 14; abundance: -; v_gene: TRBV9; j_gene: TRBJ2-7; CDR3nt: TGTGCCAGCAGCAAGGCAGGCACGGCCTACGAGCAGTACTTC; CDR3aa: CASSKAGTAYEQYF
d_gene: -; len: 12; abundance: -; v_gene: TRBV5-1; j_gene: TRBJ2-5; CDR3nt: TGCGCCAGCAGCTTCCAGGGAGAGACCCAGTACTTC; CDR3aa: CASSFQGETQYF
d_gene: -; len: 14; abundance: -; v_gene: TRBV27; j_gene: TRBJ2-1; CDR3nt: TGTGCCAGTTCGAAACCGGGAGGGGGCTATGAGCAGTTCTTC; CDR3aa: CASSKPGGGYEQFF
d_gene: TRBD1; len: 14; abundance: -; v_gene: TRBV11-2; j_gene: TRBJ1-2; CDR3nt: TGTGCCAGCAGCTTAGAAACAGGGGTAAATGGCTACACCTTC; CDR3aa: CASSLETGVNGYTF
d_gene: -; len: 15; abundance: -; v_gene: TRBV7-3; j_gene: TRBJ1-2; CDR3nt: TGTGCCAGCAGCCCATCCTGGGGGGGTAACTATGGCTACACCTTC; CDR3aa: CASSPSWGGNYGYTF
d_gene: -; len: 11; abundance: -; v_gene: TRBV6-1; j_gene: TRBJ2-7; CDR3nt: TGTGCCAGCAGCCGATCGGACGAGCAGTACTTC; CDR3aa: CASSRSDEQYF
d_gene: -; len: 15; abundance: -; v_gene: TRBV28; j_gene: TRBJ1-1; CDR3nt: TGTGCCAGCAGTTCAGCACCGGCGATGAACACTGAAGCTTTCTTT; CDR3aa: CASSSAPAMNTEAFF
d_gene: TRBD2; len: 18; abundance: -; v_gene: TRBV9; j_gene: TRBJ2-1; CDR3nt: TGTGCCAGCAGCGCACGTGGCGGCGGCGGGGGGTCCTACAATGAGCAGTTCTTC; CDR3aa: CASSARGGGGGSYNEQFF
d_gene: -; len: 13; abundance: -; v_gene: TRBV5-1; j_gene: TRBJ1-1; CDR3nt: TGCGCCAGCAGCTCGGGGAGGAACACTGAAGCTTTCTTT; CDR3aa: CASSSGRNTEAFF
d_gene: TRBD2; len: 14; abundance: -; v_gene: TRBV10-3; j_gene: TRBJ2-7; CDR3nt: TGTGCCATGGCCGGGACTAGCGGGATCTACGAGCAGTACTTC; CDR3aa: CAMAGTSGIYEQYF
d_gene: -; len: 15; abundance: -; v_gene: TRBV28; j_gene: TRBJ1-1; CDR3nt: TGTGCCAGCAGTCCCTATGGACCCCAGAACACTGAAGCTTTCTTT; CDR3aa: CASSPYGPQNTEAFF
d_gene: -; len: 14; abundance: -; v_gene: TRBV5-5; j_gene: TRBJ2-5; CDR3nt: TGTGCCAGCAGCTTTCCTTACAGCCAAGAGACCCAGTACTTC; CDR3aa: CASSFPYSQETQYF
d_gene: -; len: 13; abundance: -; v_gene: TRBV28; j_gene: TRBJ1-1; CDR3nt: TGTGCCAGCAGTTCAGAATTGTACACTGAAGCTTTCTTT; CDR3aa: CASSSELYTEAFF
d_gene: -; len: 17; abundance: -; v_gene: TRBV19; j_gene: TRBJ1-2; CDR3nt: TGTGCCAGTAGTACAGGACGCCTGGACACCCATAACTATGGCTACACCTTC; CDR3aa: CASSTGRLDTHNYGYTF
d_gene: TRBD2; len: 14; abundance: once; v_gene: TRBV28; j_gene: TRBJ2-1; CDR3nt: TGTGCCAGCGGGGGACTAGCGGGTTCGAATGAGCAGTTCTTC; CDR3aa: CASGGLAGSNEQFF
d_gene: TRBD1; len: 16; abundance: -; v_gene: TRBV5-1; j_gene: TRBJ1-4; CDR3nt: TGCGCCAGCAGCCCGTCTGGGGGACAGGGAGGTGAAAAACTGTTTTTT; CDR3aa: CASSPSGGQGGEKLFF
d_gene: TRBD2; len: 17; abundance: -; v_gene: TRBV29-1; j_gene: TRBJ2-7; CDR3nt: TGCAGCGTTGAAGAGGACGGGGACCCCGGGAGGGCCTACGAGCAGTACTTC; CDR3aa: CSVEEDGDPGRAYEQYF